This T cell receptor (beta chain) was documented in a study of T cell responses to AZD1222 COVID-19 vaccine. The method was immunoSEQ multiplex PCR; TCRdb's version includes in-frame clones alone and lacks a portion of them. The sample shows 170,000 or so clones, around 90% of them seen only once. Germline V gene sequence: CDR1 SGHDT, CDR2 YYEEEE. CDR3 length: 14 amino acids. The V end was cut by 2 bases, the J end by 0 bases, with 5 bases between. The rearrangement links TRBV5-6 to TRBJ1-4; no reliable D call. This specimen consisted of peripheral blood, obtained on day 0 of AZD1222 vaccination. The clonotype originates from an adult in good health. As DNA, the CDR3 is TGTGCCAGCAGCTTCCGGGCAACTAATGAAAAACTGTTTTTT. It encodes CASSFRATNEKLFF.